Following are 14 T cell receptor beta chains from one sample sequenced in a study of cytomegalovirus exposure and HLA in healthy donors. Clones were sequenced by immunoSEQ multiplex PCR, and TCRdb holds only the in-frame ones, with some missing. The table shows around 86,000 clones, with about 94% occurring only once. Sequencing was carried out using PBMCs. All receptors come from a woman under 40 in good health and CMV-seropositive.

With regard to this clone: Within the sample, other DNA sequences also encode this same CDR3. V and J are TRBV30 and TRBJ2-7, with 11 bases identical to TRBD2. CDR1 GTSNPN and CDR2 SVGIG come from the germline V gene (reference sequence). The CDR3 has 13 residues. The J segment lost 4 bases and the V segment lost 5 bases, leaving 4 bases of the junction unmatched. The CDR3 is CAWRLAGSYEQYF. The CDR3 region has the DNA TGTGCCTGGCGACTAGCGGGATCTTACGAGCAGTACTTC.

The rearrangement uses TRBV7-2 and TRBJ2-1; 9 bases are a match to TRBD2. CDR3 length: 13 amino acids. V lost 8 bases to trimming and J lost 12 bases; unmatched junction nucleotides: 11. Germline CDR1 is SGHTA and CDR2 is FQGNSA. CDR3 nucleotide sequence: TGTGCCAGCCAGGCTAGCGGGATGAGTGGGCAGTTCTTC. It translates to CASQASGMSGQFF.

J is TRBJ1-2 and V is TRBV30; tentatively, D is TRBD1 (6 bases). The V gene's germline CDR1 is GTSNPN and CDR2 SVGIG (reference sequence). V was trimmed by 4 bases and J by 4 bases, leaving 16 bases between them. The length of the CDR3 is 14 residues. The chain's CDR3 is CAWKPPGGLYGYTF. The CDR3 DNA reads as TGTGCCTGGAAACCCCCTGGGGGCCTCTATGGCTACACCTTC.

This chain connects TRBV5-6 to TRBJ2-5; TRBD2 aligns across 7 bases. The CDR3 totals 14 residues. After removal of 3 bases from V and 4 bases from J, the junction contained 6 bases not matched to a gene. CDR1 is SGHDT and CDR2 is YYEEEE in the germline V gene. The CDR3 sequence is CASSSRAGRETQYF. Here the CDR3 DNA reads TGTGCCAGCAGCTCCCGAGCGGGAAGAGAGACCCAGTACTTC.

This chain's CDR3 is CASGGRGHTEAFF. DNA for the CDR3: TGTGCCAGCGGGGGAAGGGGGCACACTGAAGCTTTCTTT. This chain links TRBV27 with TRBJ1-1; TRBD1 matches 7 bases. Germline CDR1 reads MNHEY; CDR2 reads SMNVEV (reference sequence). The CDR3 has 13 amino acids. V lost 8 bases to trimming and J lost 3 bases; unmatched junction nucleotides: 6.

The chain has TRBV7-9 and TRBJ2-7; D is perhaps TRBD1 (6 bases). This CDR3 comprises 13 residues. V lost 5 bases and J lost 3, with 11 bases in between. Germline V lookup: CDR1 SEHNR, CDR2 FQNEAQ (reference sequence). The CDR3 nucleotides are TGTGCCAGCAGCCCCGGACAGTACTACGAGCAGTACTTC. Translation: CASSPGQYYEQYF.

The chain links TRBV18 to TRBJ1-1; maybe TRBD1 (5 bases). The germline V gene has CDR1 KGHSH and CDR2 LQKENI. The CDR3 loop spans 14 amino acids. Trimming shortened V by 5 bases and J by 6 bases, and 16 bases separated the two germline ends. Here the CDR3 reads CASSNRGAVPEAFF. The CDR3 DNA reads TGTGCCAGCTCAAATAGGGGCGCGGTCCCTGAAGCTTTCTTT.

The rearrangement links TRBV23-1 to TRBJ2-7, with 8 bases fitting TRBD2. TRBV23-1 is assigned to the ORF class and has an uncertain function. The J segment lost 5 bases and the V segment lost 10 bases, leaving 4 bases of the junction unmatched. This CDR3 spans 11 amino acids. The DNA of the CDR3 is TGCGCCAAGAGCGGGGGCCACGAGCAGTACTTC. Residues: CAKSGGHEQYF.

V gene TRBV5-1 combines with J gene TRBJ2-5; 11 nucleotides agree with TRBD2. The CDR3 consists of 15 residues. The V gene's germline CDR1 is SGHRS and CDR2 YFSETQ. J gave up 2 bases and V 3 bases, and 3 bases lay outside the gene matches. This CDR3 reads CASSWTSGLQETQYF. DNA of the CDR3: TGCGCCAGCAGCTGGACTAGCGGGCTGCAAGAGACCCAGTACTTC.

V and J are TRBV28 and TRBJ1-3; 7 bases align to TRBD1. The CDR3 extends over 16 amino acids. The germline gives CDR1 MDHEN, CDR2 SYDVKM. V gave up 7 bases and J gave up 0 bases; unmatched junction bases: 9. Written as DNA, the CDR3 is TGTGCCAGCACCCCACCGGGACAGACCTCTGGAAACACCATATATTTT. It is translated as CASTPPGQTSGNTIYF.

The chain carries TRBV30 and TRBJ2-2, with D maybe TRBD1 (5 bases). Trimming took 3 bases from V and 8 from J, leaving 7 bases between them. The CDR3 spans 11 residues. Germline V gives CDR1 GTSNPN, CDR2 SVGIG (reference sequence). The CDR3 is CAWRGLGELFF. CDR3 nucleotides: TGTGCCTGGAGGGGGCTGGGGGAGCTGTTTTTT.

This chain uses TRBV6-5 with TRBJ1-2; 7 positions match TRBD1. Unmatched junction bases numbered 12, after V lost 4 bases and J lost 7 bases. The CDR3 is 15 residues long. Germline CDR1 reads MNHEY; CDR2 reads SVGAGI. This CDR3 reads CASSSTVTGLGGYTF. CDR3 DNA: TGTGCCAGCAGTTCCACGGTGACAGGGCTAGGTGGCTACACCTTC.

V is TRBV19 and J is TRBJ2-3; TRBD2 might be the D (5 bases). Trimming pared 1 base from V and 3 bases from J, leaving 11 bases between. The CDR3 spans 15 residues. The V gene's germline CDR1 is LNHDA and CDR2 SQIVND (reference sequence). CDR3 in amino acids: CASSIGGSGTDTQYF. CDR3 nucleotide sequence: TGTGCCAGTAGTATAGGAGGGAGTGGGACAGATACGCAGTATTTT.

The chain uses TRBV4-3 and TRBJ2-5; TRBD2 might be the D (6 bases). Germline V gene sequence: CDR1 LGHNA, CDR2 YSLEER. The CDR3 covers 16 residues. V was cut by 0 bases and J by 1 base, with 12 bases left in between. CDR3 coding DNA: TGCGCCAGCAGCCAAGAGGCAGGGAGGTTCCAAGAGACCCAGTACTTC. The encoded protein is CASSQEAGRFQETQYF.